The rows below give T cell receptor beta chains drawn from one sample of a study of cytomegalovirus exposure and HLA in healthy donors. Repertoires were generated with immunoSEQ multiplex PCR, while TCRdb's copy carries only in-frame clones and drops some. The sample includes roughly 140,000 clones, 60% to 80% of them seen just once. The sample was PBMCs. The receptors were sampled from a woman aged 35 to 49 in good health and CMV-seropositive. Each CDR3 is given with its conserved first and last residue. The D gene is left open where the match is weak. Part of the rows lack a size; the others show once, few, many or a class for expanded clones.

d_gene,j_gene,v_gene,abundance,CDR3nt,CDR3aa
TRBD1,TRBJ2-3,TRBV10-3,NA,TGTGCCATCAAATCCACAGGGGGTGTGGGTTCCACAGATACGCAGTATTTT,CAIKSTGGVGSTDTQYF
NA,TRBJ2-4,TRBV9,NA,TGTGCCAGCAGCGTGGGGCAGGAGCTAGCCAAAAACATTCAGTACTTC,CASSVGQELAKNIQYF
TRBD1,TRBJ1-4,TRBV6-1,NA,TGTGCCAGCAGCGCTAGGGACAGTGGTGAAAAACTGTTTTTT,CASSARDSGEKLFF
NA,TRBJ1-2,TRBV6-6,NA,TGTGCCAGCAGTTATTTCCTAGGTGGCTACACCTTC,CASSYFLGGYTF
TRBD1,TRBJ1-2,TRBV28,NA,TGTGCCAGCAGAAGGGACAGATACTATGGCTACACCTTC,CASRRDRYYGYTF
NA,TRBJ2-2,TRBV5-1,few,TGCGCCAGCAGCTTGGAACCAGGGTCACGCGGCGGGGAGCTGTTTTTT,CASSLEPGSRGGELFF
NA,TRBJ1-2,TRBV27,NA,TGTGCCAGCAGTTTAGGGCCTAACTATGGCTACACCTTC,CASSLGPNYGYTF
TRBD2,TRBJ2-3,TRBV12-5,NA,TGTGCTAGTGGTATCGTAGGACTAGCGGAAAGCACAGATACGCAGTATTTT,CASGIVGLAESTDTQYF
NA,TRBJ2-2,TRBV18,NA,TGTGCCAGCTCACCAGGGGCGGCCACCGGGGAGCTGTTTTTT,CASSPGAATGELFF
NA,TRBJ1-6,TRBV4-1,NA,TGCGCCAGCAGCCAACTACGTTCACCCCTCCACTTT,CASSQLRSPLHF
TRBD2,TRBJ2-5,TRBV4-1,few,TGCGCCAGCAGCCAATGGCGGGGGGAGACCCAGTACTTC,CASSQWRGETQYF
NA,TRBJ2-5,TRBV4-1,NA,TGCGCCAGCAGCCAATCCCCGCGGGACCAAGAGACCCAGTACTTC,CASSQSPRDQETQYF
NA,TRBJ1-3,TRBV6-1,NA,TGTGCCAGCAGTGACAGGCCCTTCTCTGGAAACACCATATATTTT,CASSDRPFSGNTIYF
TRBD2,TRBJ2-7,TRBV5-4,once,TGTGCCAGTAGTAGCGGGGGGGCGCCCGAGCAGTACTTC,CASSSGGAPEQYF
NA,TRBJ1-1,TRBV19,NA,TGTGCCAGTAGTATCGGGTACACTGAAGCTTTCTTT,CASSIGYTEAFF
NA,TRBJ1-1,TRBV28,NA,TGTGCCAGTCGTAGGGGCACCACTGAAGCTTTCTTT,CASRRGTTEAFF
NA,TRBJ1-1,TRBV11-2,NA,TGTGCCAGCAGCTCCCCCCCCATGAACACTGAAGCTTTCTTT,CASSSPPMNTEAFF
NA,TRBJ1-4,TRBV9,NA,TGTGCCAGCAGCTTTACAGGGTCCACTAATGAAAAACTGTTTTTT,CASSFTGSTNEKLFF
TRBD2,TRBJ2-1,TRBV11-1,NA,TGTGCCAGCAGCTTAATTGATAGCGGGGGTTCCAATGAGCAGTTCTTC,CASSLIDSGGSNEQFF
NA,TRBJ1-2,TRBV6-4,NA,TGTGCCAGCAGTGACGGGGGGGAGGAACGAGGCTACACCTTC,CASSDGGEERGYTF
NA,TRBJ2-1,TRBV19,NA,TGTGCCAGTAGCGCTAGACGCTTCGATGAGCAGTTCTTC,CASSARRFDEQFF
TRBD2,TRBJ2-1,TRBV11-3,NA,TGTGCCAGCAGCTTAGGGGGACTAGCGGGGTCGAATGAGCAGTTCTTC,CASSLGGLAGSNEQFF
TRBD2,TRBJ2-7,TRBV5-6,NA,TGTGCCAGCAGCTGGGGGGGAGCCCCCTCCTACGAGCAGTACTTC,CASSWGGAPSYEQYF
NA,TRBJ2-2,TRBV28,NA,TGTGCCAGCAGTCTAAACCGACAAGCTTATGGCGGGGAGCTGTTTTTT,CASSLNRQAYGGELFF
NA,TRBJ2-1,TRBV7-2,NA,TGTGCCAGCAGCCCCGCCAAGGGGAATGAGCAGTTCTTC,CASSPAKGNEQFF
NA,TRBJ2-1,TRBV5-1,NA,TGCGCCAGCAGCTTGCGAGCTTCCGTGGATGAGCAGTTCTTC,CASSLRASVDEQFF
TRBD2,TRBJ2-7,TRBV7-9,NA,TGTGCCAGCGGTATGGCGGGGGCCTACGAGCAGTACTTC,CASGMAGAYEQYF
NA,TRBJ1-4,TRBV4-1,NA,TGCGCCAGCAGCCAAGAGGGACACACTAATGAAAAACTGTTTTTT,CASSQEGHTNEKLFF
NA,TRBJ1-2,TRBV5-1,once,TGCGCCAGCAGCTTGGATCCCGCGAGTGGCTACACCTTC,CASSLDPASGYTF
TRBD2,TRBJ2-3,TRBV4-1,NA,TGCGCCAGCAGCCAAATAACCTTTAAACTAGCGGGGTCCACAGATACGCAGTATTTT,CASSQITFKLAGSTDTQYF